The 12 T cell receptor beta chains in this list originate from one sample, sequenced in a study of human T cells and chemical hapten exposure. Regarding time point: pre-sensitization, week 0. This sample's treatment: therapeutic diphenylcyclopropenone sensitization with weekly scalp DPC. MiXCR, applied by TCRdb to the RACE reads, yields one record per CDR3 protein. The table lists tens of thousands of distinct CDR3 sequences, nearly 10% of them singletons. The specimen was whole blood, collected in connection with sensitization to the hapten diphenylcyclopropenone (DPC). These TCRs come from a woman aged 40 to 50 with alopecia areata. Some clones in this sample may be carry-over from other donors' samples.

This clonotype was counted at least ten times. CDR3 in DNA: TGCAGCGCGACAGGGGATAGCAATCAGCCCCAGCATTTT. This codes for CSATGDSNQPQHF. The chain joins TRBV29-1 to TRBJ1-5, with TRBD1 matching over 8 bases. V shed 7 bases and J 0 bases; nucleotides not matched to a gene: 2. The CDR3 loop spans 13 amino acids. Germline values: CDR1 SQVTM, CDR2 ANQGSEA.

The chain uses TRBV5-1 and TRBJ1-2; a weak D match, TRBD1 (5 bases). Trimming took off 3 bases at V and 10 bases at J, with 16 bases between the two ends. CDR3 length equals 13 residues. Germline-derived CDR1 and CDR2 are SGHRS and YFSETQ. The CDR3 spells CASSSGTGPYYTF. The CDR3 bases are TGCGCCAGCAGCTCAGGGACGGGACCTTACTACACCTTC.

This clonotype was observed at least ten times. V gene TRBV6-6 combines with J gene TRBJ1-2; 11 nucleotides align to TRBD1. Looked up from germline, CDR1 is MNHNY and CDR2 is SVGAGI (reference sequence). The trim removed 6 bases at V and 5 bases at J, leaving 5 bases unmatched. The length of the CDR3 is 14 residues. CDR3: CASRTGTGGYGYTF. The CDR3 bases are TGTGCCAGCAGAACCGGGACAGGGGGGTATGGCTACACCTTC.

This clonotype was counted many times. The chain links TRBV11-2 to TRBJ2-4, with D uncertain. Between the trimmed V and J ends, which lost 1 base and 0 bases, there was a span of 7 bases. The length of the CDR3 is 15 residues. Germline CDR1 is SGHAT and CDR2 is FQNNGV. This CDR3 reads CASSLVQRAKNIQYF. The CDR3 coding sequence is TGTGCCAGCAGCTTAGTTCAGAGAGCCAAAAACATTCAGTACTTC.

This clonotype was seen many times. The chain joins TRBV7-9 to TRBJ1-1; D gene ambiguous. Germline values: CDR1 SEHNR, CDR2 FQNEAQ (reference sequence). The CDR3 totals 14 residues. V was shortened by 3 bases and J by 0 bases, with 8 bases between the two germline ends. CDR3 coding DNA: TGTGCCAGCAGCTTGAAACAGATGAACACTGAAGCTTTCTTT. Amino acid sequence: CASSLKQMNTEAFF.

The table lists this clonotype with a few counts. At one end, the junction sequence differs from germline, possibly due to a read error. The chain combines TRBV28 with TRBJ1-2, with 7 bases matching TRBD1. Germline CDR1 and CDR2: MDHEN and SYDVKM. This CDR3 contains 13 residues. The CDR3 spells CVSSYRQGLMYTF. DNA of the CDR3: TGTGTCAGCAGCTACAGACAGGGACTAATGTACACCTTC.

This clonotype occurred many times. The V and J genes are TRBV6-5 and TRBJ2-2; D is possibly TRBD2 (5 bases). The CDR3 consists of 14 residues. In germline, CDR1 is MNHEY, CDR2 SVGAGI. V was trimmed by 6 bases and J by 7 bases, leaving 15 bases between them. CDR3 region: CASRGRDYGGELFF. The DNA for the CDR3 is TGTGCCAGCAGAGGACGCGACTACGGCGGGGAGCTGTTTTTT.

This clonotype appeared a few times. The chain couples TRBV5-1 to TRBJ2-3, with 7 positions matching TRBD1. The CDR3 spans 16 residues. Germline V lookup: CDR1 SGHRS, CDR2 YFSETQ. Losses at the gene ends were 0 bases for V and 0 bases for J; bases not matched to a gene: 4. CDR3 nucleotide sequence: TGCGCCAGCAGCTTGGGACAGGGAGACAGCACAGATACGCAGTATTTT. This encodes CASSLGQGDSTDTQYF.

This clonotype has just a few counts. This sequence joins TRBV6-1 and TRBJ1-2, with D possibly being TRBD1 (5 bases). Germline values: CDR1 MNHNS, CDR2 SASEGT. This CDR3 has 15 amino acids. V lost 2 bases and J 0 bases, leaving 10 bases between the germline ends. The CDR3 sequence: CASSEQRGPNYGYTF. In DNA, the CDR3 is TGTGCCAGCAGTGAACAGAGGGGCCCTAACTATGGCTACACCTTC.

In its sample, this clonotype was seen a few times. This chain joins TRBV6-1 and TRBJ2-6; either TRBD1 or TRBD2 may fit D (5 bases each). The V gene lost 9 bases and the J gene lost 0 bases, with 15 bases spanning the gap. The CDR3 has 16 residues. The germline CDR1 and CDR2 sequences are MNHNS and SASEGT. The CDR3 DNA reads as TGTGCCAGTCGGGACGCTACCAGCTCTGGGGCCAACGTCCTGACTTTC. Its translation: CASRDATSSGANVLTF.

This clonotype was detected a few times. The rearrangement links TRBV6-2 or TRBV6-3 to TRBJ2-2; tentatively, D is TRBD2 (6 bases). This CDR3 has 15 amino acids. Trimming removed 5 bases from V and 4 bases from J, with 14 bases in between. The V gene's germline CDR1 is MNHEY and CDR2 SVGEGT. The DNA for the CDR3 is TGTGCCAGCAGTGACCTCGGGGGAGGCACCGGGGAGCTGTTTTTT. Its protein product is CASSDLGGGTGELFF.

This clonotype was counted a few times. V usage is TRBV12-3 or TRBV12-4 and J usage is TRBJ2-7, with D uncertain. The CDR3 has 13 amino acids. Trimming removed 7 bases at V and 0 bases at J, with 10 bases between. CDR3 residues: CASTSSGSYEQYF. In nucleotides, the CDR3 is TGTGCCAGCACCTCCAGTGGCTCCTACGAGCAGTACTTC.